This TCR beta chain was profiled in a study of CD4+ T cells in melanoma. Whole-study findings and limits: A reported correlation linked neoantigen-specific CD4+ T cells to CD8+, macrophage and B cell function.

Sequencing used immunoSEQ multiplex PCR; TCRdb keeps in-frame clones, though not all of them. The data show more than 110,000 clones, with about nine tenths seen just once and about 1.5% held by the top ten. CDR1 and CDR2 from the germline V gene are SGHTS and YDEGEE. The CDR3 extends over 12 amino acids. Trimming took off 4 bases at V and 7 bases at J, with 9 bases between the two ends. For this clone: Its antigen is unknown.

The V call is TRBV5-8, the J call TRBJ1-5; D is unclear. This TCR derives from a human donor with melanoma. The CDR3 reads CASSPKSQPQHF. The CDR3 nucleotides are TGTGCCAGCAGCCCTAAGTCGCAGCCCCAGCATTTT.